This entry concerns a single TCR beta chain. What it recognizes is unknown. The sample is drawn from a study of vaccination effects on CD4 cells after COVID-19. Sequencing in the ViraFEST assay came after antigen-specific CD4+ T cells had been expanded with viral peptide pools, which were used to stimulate PBMC. A 10-day culture period preceded the isolation of CD4+ T cells. None of the vaccinated had previously contracted SARS-CoV-2, and their nucleocapsid antibodies tested negative. The table came from immunoSEQ multiplex PCR; TCRdb's copy has only in-frame clones and leaves some out. The sample shows approximately 24,000 clones, about 74% of them seen only once. V gave up 1 base and J gave up 5 bases, with 8 bases separating them. Germline CDR1 and CDR2: SGHTA and FQGNSA. The CDR3 consists of 13 residues.

The clonotype comes from a human donor who received a COVID-19 vaccine. The sequenced sample was CD4+ T cells from PBMCs cultured with HCoV-NL63 spike peptides, obtained before COVID-19 vaccination. The chain uses TRBV7-2 and TRBJ1-2; D gene unclear. CDR3 nucleotide sequence: TGTGCCAGCAGCTTAGAGGGCGGATATGGCTACACCTTC. It encodes CASSLEGGYGYTF.